This T cell receptor (beta chain) was sequenced in a study of CDR3 diversity in severe acne. This clonotype was detected ten times or more. TCRdb independently ran MiXCR on the PCR reads; one entry per CDR3 protein. The sample lists around 94,000 distinct CDR3 sequences; 45% to 60% were seen once. V lost 4 bases, J lost 0 bases, and 9 bases lay in between. The V gene's germline CDR1 is DFQATT and CDR2 SNEGSKA (reference sequence). The CDR3 has 13 residues. The source is a male donor with acne. The specimen was blood. The chain has TRBV20-1 and TRBJ1-1; unclear D gene. CDR3 in amino acids: CSANDGVNTEAFF. DNA of the CDR3: TGCAGTGCTAACGATGGGGTGAACACTGAAGCTTTCTTT.